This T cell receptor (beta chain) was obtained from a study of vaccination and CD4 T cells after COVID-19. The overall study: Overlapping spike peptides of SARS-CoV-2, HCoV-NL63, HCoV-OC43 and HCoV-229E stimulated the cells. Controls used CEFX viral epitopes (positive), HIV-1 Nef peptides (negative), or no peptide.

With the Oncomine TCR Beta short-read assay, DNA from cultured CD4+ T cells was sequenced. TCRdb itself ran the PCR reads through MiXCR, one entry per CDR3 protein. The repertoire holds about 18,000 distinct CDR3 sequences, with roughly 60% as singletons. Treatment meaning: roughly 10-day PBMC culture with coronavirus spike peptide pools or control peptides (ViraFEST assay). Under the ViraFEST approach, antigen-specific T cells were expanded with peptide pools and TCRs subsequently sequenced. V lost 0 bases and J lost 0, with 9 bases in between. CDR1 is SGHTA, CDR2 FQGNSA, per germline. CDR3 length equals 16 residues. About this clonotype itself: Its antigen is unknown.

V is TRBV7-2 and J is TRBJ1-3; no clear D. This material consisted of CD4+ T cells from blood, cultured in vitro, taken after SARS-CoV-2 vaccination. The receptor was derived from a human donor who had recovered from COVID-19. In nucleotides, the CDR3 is TGTGCCAGCAGCTTAGCGCCAGCCATCTCTGGAAACACCATATATTTT. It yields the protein CASSLAPAISGNTIYF.